The source of this T cell receptor (beta chain) is a study of OX40 agonist ivuxolimab in advanced cancers. On the study more broadly: The study enrolled dose-escalation patients with hepatocellular carcinoma, melanoma, renal cell or head and neck cancer. Males comprised roughly four fifths of the group, whose mean age was about 62 years (range roughly 23 to 90).

The data were produced by immunoSEQ multiplex PCR, yet TCRdb's version contains in-frame clones alone and is incomplete. The data contain tens of thousands of clones, around 90% of them singletons. Between the trimmed V and J ends, which lost 5 bases and 4 bases, there was a span of 17 bases. Germline values: CDR1 SGHTA, CDR2 FQGNSA. This CDR3 has 16 amino acids. This clonotype was obtained from an adult with an advanced solid tumor such as melanoma, head and neck, liver or kidney cancer. The chain carries TRBV7-2 and TRBJ2-2, with D unclear. The specimen comprised CD4+ or CD8+ T cells sorted from blood, sampled in a trial of the OX40 agonist ivuxolimab. The CDR3 nucleotides are TGTGCCAGCAGCCCGCCACCTCCGGTCGCCACCGGGGAGCTGTTTTTT. Amino acid sequence: CASSPPPPVATGELFF.